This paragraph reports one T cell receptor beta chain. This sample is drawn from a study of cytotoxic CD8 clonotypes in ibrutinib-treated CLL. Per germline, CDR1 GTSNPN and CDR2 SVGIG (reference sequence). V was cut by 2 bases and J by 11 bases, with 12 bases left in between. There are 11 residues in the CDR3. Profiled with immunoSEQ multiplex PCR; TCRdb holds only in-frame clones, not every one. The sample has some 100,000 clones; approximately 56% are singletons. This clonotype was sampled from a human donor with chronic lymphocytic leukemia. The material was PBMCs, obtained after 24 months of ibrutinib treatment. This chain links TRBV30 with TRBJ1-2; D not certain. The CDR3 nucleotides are TGTGCCTGGAGTAAGGCAGGTCGGTACACCTTC. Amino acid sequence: CAWSKAGRYTF.